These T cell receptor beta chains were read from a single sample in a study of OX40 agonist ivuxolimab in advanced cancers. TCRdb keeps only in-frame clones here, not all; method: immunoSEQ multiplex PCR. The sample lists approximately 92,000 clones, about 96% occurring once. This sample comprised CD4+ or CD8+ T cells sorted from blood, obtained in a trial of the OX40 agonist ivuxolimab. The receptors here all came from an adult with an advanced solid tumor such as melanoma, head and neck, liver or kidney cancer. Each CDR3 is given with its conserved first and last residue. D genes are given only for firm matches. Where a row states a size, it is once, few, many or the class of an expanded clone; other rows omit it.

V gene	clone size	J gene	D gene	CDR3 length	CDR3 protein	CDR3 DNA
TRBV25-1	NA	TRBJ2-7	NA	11	CASSGSYEQYF	TGTGCCAGCAGTGGATCCTACGAGCAGTACTTC
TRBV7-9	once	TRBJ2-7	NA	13	CASSLSPGNEQYF	TGTGCCAGCAGTTTATCGCCAGGCAACGAGCAGTACTTC
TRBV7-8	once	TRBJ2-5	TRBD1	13	CASSSGGRETQYF	TGTGCCAGCAGCTCAGGGGGCCGGGAGACCCAGTACTTC
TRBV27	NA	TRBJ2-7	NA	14	CASSLSEGTYEQYF	TGTGCCAGCAGTTTATCGGAGGGAACATACGAGCAGTACTTC
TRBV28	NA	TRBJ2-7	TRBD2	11	CAASGGGEQYF	TGTGCCGCTAGCGGGGGTGGAGAGCAGTACTTC
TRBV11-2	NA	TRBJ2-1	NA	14	CASSSRTSDDEQFF	TGTGCCAGCAGCTCACGGACCTCAGACGATGAGCAGTTCTTC
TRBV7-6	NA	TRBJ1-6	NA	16	CASSSYSGDGHSPLHF	TGTGCCAGCAGCTCATACTCGGGCGACGGTCATTCACCCCTCCACTTT
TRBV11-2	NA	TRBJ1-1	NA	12	CASSFGGTEAFF	TGTGCCAGCAGCTTTGGAGGCACTGAAGCTTTCTTT
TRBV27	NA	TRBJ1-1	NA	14	CASTSTGRNTEAFF	TGTGCCAGCACCAGCACTGGCAGAAACACTGAAGCTTTCTTT
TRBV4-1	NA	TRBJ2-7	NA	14	CASSQGFLGYEQYF	TGCGCCAGCAGCCAAGGGTTTCTGGGCTACGAGCAGTACTTC
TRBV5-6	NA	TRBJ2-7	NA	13	CASSPVTSYEQYF	TGTGCCAGCAGCCCAGTAACTAGCTACGAGCAGTACTTC
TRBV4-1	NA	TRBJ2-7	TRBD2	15	CASSQVSGALGEQYF	TGCGCCAGCAGCCAAGTAAGCGGGGCCCTTGGCGAGCAGTACTTC
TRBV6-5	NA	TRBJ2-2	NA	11	CASGNTGELFF	TGTGCCAGTGGCAATACCGGGGAGCTGTTTTTT
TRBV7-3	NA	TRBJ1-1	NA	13	CASSFLGGTEAFF	TGTGCCAGCAGCTTTCTGGGGGGCACTGAAGCTTTCTTT
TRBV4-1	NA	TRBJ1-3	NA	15	CASSQERGGGNTIYF	TGCGCCAGCAGCCAAGAAAGGGGTGGAGGAAACACCATATATTTT
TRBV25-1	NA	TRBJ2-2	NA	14	CASSDSLNTGELFF	TGTGCCAGCAGTGACAGCTTAAACACCGGGGAGCTGTTTTTT
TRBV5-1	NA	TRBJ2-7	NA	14	CASSLTTSSYEQYF	TGCGCCAGCAGCTTGACGACTAGCTCCTACGAGCAGTACTTC
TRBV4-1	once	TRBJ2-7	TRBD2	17	CASSLRMASGGAYEQYF	TGCGCCAGCAGCCTGAGGATGGCTAGCGGGGGGGCCTACGAGCAGTACTTC
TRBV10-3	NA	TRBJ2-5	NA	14	CAISESWGQETQYF	TGTGCCATCAGTGAGTCGTGGGGCCAAGAGACCCAGTACTTC
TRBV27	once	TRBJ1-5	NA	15	CASMTGELSNQPQHF	TGTGCCAGCATGACCGGGGAGCTTAGCAATCAGCCCCAGCATTTT
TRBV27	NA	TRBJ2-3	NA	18	CASSLPSPTGGSTDTQYF	TGTGCCAGCAGTTTACCATCCCCCACCGGGGGCAGCACAGATACGCAGTATTTT
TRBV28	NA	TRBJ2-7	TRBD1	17	CASSLESGGYRAYEQYF	TGTGCCAGCAGTTTAGAGTCAGGGGGCTATAGGGCCTACGAGCAGTACTTC
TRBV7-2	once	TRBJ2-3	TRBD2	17	CASSSETSGGRTDTQYF	TGTGCCAGCAGCTCCGAGACTAGCGGGGGGCGCACAGATACGCAGTATTTT
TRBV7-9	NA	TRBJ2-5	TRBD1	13	CASSWDRAETQYF	TGTGCCAGCAGCTGGGACAGGGCGGAGACCCAGTACTTC
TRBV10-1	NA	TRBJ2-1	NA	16	CASSPTEGSQYNEQFF	TGCGCCAGCAGCCCCACGGAGGGATCCCAATACAATGAGCAGTTCTTC
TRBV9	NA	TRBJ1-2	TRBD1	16	CASSPRPGQGSYGYTF	TGTGCCAGCAGCCCCCGACCGGGACAGGGATCTTATGGCTACACCTTC
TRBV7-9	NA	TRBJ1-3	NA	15	CASTLQGVGGNTIYF	TGTGCCAGCACCCTACAGGGTGTAGGTGGAAACACCATATATTTT
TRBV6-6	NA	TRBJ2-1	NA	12	CASSYRSNEQFF	TGTGCCAGCAGTTACCGCTCCAATGAGCAGTTCTTC